One and the same sample provided the 24 T cell receptor beta chains below, sequenced in a study of T cell responses to AZD1222 COVID-19 vaccine. This table comes from immunoSEQ multiplex PCR, and its TCRdb copy is limited to in-frame clones, with some not included. The data hold 200,000 to 250,000 clones, with around 94% observed a single time. The material was peripheral blood, obtained 28 days after the second dose of the MenACWY control vaccine. The receptors were sampled from an adult who received the MenACWY meningococcal vaccine as a control.

J is TRBJ2-2 and V is TRBV28, with TRBD2 identical over 8 bases. V lost 2 bases, J lost 4 bases, and 9 bases stayed unmatched. From germline, CDR1 is MDHEN and CDR2 SYDVKM. CDR3 length: 17 residues. The CDR3 nucleotides read TGTGCCAGCAGTTTAGTGTCACTAGCGGATGTCACCGGGGAGCTGTTTTTT. Translating it yields CASSLVSLADVTGELFF.

The chain uses TRBV6-5 and TRBJ2-7; 8 bases are shared with TRBD1. The CDR3 totals 14 residues. The V and J ends lost 8 bases and 3 bases, in that order; junction bases with no gene match: 9. Per the germline V gene, CDR1 is MNHEY and CDR2 is SVGAGI. The CDR3 loop reads CASEDRVFRYEQYF. The CDR3 DNA follows: TGTGCCAGCGAGGACAGGGTCTTCCGCTACGAGCAGTACTTC.

The CDR3 loop is CASSLTLGYSSYEQYF. CDR3 nucleotides: TGTGCCAGCAGCTTAACCCTCGGTTATAGCTCCTACGAGCAGTACTTC. The genes are TRBV7-2 and TRBJ2-7; D unresolved. Looked up from germline, CDR1 is SGHTA and CDR2 is FQGNSA. V was clipped by 2 bases and J by 0 bases, with 14 bases between them. There are 16 residues in the CDR3.

The V and J genes are TRBV6-4 and TRBJ1-5; 7 positions match TRBD1. Germline CDR1 and CDR2: MRHNA and SNTAGT. The CDR3 contains 16 residues. Trimming cost V 3 bases and J 7 bases; bases outside gene matches: 12. The CDR3 here is CASSEALDRVEQPQHF. The CDR3 region has the DNA TGTGCCAGCAGTGAAGCCCTAGACAGGGTGGAGCAGCCCCAGCATTTT.

The V and J genes are TRBV5-1 and TRBJ1-6; a weak D match, TRBD1 (5 bases). The CDR3 covers 16 residues. From germline, CDR1 is SGHRS and CDR2 YFSETQ. Trimming removed 3 bases from V and 9 bases from J, with 19 bases in between. CDR3 residues: CASSSAGRTGGSPLHF. The CDR3 DNA reads as TGCGCCAGCAGCTCGGCCGGGCGGACGGGGGGTTCACCCCTCCACTTT.

The chain links TRBV18 to TRBJ1-1; no firm D call. The CDR3 is 15 amino acids. Germline loops: CDR1 KGHSH, CDR2 LQKENI. The V and J ends lost 8 bases and 5 bases respectively, with 21 bases between them. CDR3 region: CASDGLEGRDTEAFF. Written as DNA, the CDR3 is TGTGCCAGCGACGGACTGGAAGGGAGGGATACTGAAGCTTTCTTT.

The chain joins TRBV4-2 to TRBJ1-5, with D unresolved. Trimming cost V 0 bases and J 5 bases, with 14 bases left between them. This CDR3 is 16 amino acids long. Per the germline V gene, CDR1 is LGHNA and CDR2 is YNFKEQ. The CDR3, as DNA: TGTGCCAGCAGCCAAGATGTACTAGGGTGGGATCAGCCCCAGCATTTT. Translated: CASSQDVLGWDQPQHF.

The chain is built from TRBV6-1 and TRBJ1-2; 8 bases fit TRBD1. The CDR3 extends over 12 amino acids. Germline V gives CDR1 MNHNS, CDR2 SASEGT. The J segment lost 6 bases and the V segment lost 3 bases, leaving 0 bases of the junction unmatched. CDR3: CASSETGDGYTF. DNA of the CDR3: TGTGCCAGCAGTGAGACAGGGGATGGCTACACCTTC.

The chain uses TRBV6-5 and TRBJ2-2; the D call may be TRBD1 or TRBD2 (6 bases each). Germline V gene data show CDR1 as MNHEY and CDR2 as SVGAGI. This CDR3 is 16 amino acids long. Trimming stripped 2 bases from V and 4 bases from J, with 14 bases between. CDR3 loop: CASSYKGGSGTGELFF. The CDR3 coding sequence is TGTGCCAGCAGTTACAAAGGGGGGAGTGGCACCGGGGAGCTGTTTTTT.

The chain recombines TRBV5-1 with TRBJ2-5; tentative D call: TRBD2 (5 bases). CDR1 is SGHRS, CDR2 YFSETQ, per germline. The CDR3 has 14 residues. Trimming took off 0 bases at V and 1 base at J, with 7 bases between the two ends. CDR3 region: CASSLGGFQETQYF. The CDR3 region has the DNA TGCGCCAGCAGCTTGGGCGGGTTCCAAGAGACCCAGTACTTC.

This rearrangement joins TRBV6-1 to TRBJ1-4; D remains ambiguous. In germline, CDR1 is MNHNS, CDR2 SASEGT. CDR3 length: 15 amino acids. The V and J ends lost 2 bases and 3 bases respectively, with 10 bases between them. The CDR3 coding sequence is TGTGCCAGCAGTGAAAGGGTGGGATCTAATGAAAAACTGTTTTTT. Amino acids: CASSERVGSNEKLFF.

The CDR3 sequence: CASRQQAYGYTF. The CDR3 region has the DNA TGTGCCAGCCGACAGCAAGCCTATGGCTACACCTTC. The chain joins TRBV2 to TRBJ1-2, with D possibly being TRBD1 (5 bases). The CDR3 totals 12 residues. CDR1 and CDR2 from the germline V gene are SNHLY and FYNNEI. V was pared by 8 bases and J by 4 bases, with 11 bases between.

This chain connects TRBV3-1 (or the pseudogene TRBV3-2) to TRBJ2-2; 8 bases line up with TRBD2. J was trimmed by 5 bases and V by 4 bases; bases with no gene match: 9. The CDR3 covers 16 residues. The V gene's germline CDR1 is LGHDT and CDR2 YNNKEL (reference sequence). The CDR3, as DNA: TGTGCCAGCAGCCGAGAAGGACTAGCCGGGACCGGGGAGCTGTTTTTT. As protein: CASSREGLAGTGELFF.

The rearrangement joins TRBV7-3 to TRBJ2-2, with D uncertain. CDR1 SGHTA and CDR2 FQGTGA come from the germline V gene. The CDR3 has 15 amino acids. V was pared by 1 base and J by 2 bases, with 8 bases between. The CDR3 DNA is TGTGCCAGCAGCTTAAAGTCGTCTAACACCGGGGAGCTGTTTTTT. Protein product: CASSLKSSNTGELFF. Together with reference TRBV7-3 and TRBJ2-2, the CDR3 gives the full variable domain: GAGVSQTPSNKVTEKGKYVELRCDPISGHTALYWYRQSLGQGPEFLIYFQGTGAADDSGLPNDRFFAVRPEGSVSTLKIQRTERGDSAVYLCASSLKSSNTGELFFGEGSRLTVL.

V gene TRBV11-3 combines with J gene TRBJ1-5, with D perhaps TRBD1 (6 bases). Trimming took 1 base from V and 4 from J, leaving 11 bases between them. CDR1 SGHNT and CDR2 YENEEA come from the germline V gene. This CDR3 is 15 amino acids long. The CDR3 bases are TGTGCCAGCAGCTTAGTCCAGGGGAGGAATCAGCCCCAGCATTTT. Protein sequence: CASSLVQGRNQPQHF.

The gene calls are TRBV5-6 and TRBJ1-1; D possibly corresponds to TRBD1 (6 bases). CDR1 is SGHDT and CDR2 is YYEEEE in the germline V gene. Trimming removed 4 bases from V and 3 bases from J, with 13 bases in between. This CDR3 is 14 amino acids long. The CDR3 DNA follows: TGTGCCAGCAGCCGCCGGGACACATACACTGAAGCTTTCTTT. It is translated as CASSRRDTYTEAFF.

The chain carries TRBV4-3 and TRBJ2-1; 8 bases align to TRBD2. CDR1 is LGHNA and CDR2 is YSLEER in the germline V gene. The junction had 13 bases not matched to a gene; V was cut back by 2 bases and J by 7 bases. This CDR3 contains 17 residues. In nucleotides, the CDR3 is TGCGCCAGCAGCCAACAGCAAGCGGGGGCGCGTCTGAATGAGCAGTTCTTC. This translates into CASSQQQAGARLNEQFF.

The chain couples TRBV11-2 to TRBJ2-1; 8 bases map to TRBD2. Germline trimming cut 1 base from V and 6 bases from J; bases unmatched to any gene: 5. Germline-derived CDR1 and CDR2 are SGHAT and FQNNGV. The CDR3 has 15 amino acids. This CDR3 reads CASSLGLAGPNEQFF. The CDR3 DNA is TGTGCCAGCAGCTTAGGTTTAGCGGGACCCAATGAGCAGTTCTTC.

The chain has TRBV9 and TRBJ1-6; D gene unclear. Trimming removed 2 bases at V and 6 bases at J, with 9 bases between. From germline, CDR1 is SGDLS and CDR2 YYNGEE. This CDR3 region has 14 residues. The CDR3 reads CASSVLEANSPLHF. The DNA for the CDR3 is TGTGCCAGCAGCGTCTTAGAGGCTAATTCACCCCTCCACTTT.

This chain connects TRBV2 to TRBJ2-1, with 9 positions matching TRBD2. This CDR3 region has 15 residues. From germline, CDR1 is SNHLY and CDR2 FYNNEI. Trimming cost V 1 base and J 5 bases; bases outside gene matches: 3. Written as DNA, the CDR3 is TGTGCCAGCAGTGAAGAGCTAGCGGGAAACAATGAGCAGTTCTTC. Residues: CASSEELAGNNEQFF.

The chain employs TRBV9 and TRBJ1-3; D is possibly TRBD1 (5 bases). V was clipped by 0 bases and J by 0 bases, with 13 bases between them. The CDR3 is 17 amino acids. The germline CDR1 and CDR2 sequences are SGDLS and YYNGEE. CDR3 bases: TGTGCCAGCAGCGTAGGAGGGGCTCCCAGCTCTGGAAACACCATATATTTT. This gives the protein CASSVGGAPSSGNTIYF.

V is TRBV9 and J is TRBJ2-1; no clear D. The CDR3 has 13 residues. Germline V lookup: CDR1 SGDLS, CDR2 YYNGEE. Trimming stripped 0 bases from V and 5 bases from J, with 6 bases between. CDR3 sequence: CASSVETDNEQFF. The CDR3 DNA follows: TGTGCCAGCAGCGTAGAGACCGACAATGAGCAGTTCTTC.

This clone showed up just once. V usage is TRBV15 and J usage is TRBJ1-1, with D hard to call. Trimming took off 0 bases at V and 5 bases at J, with 7 bases between the two ends. The CDR3 consists of 13 residues. Germline V CDR1 and CDR2: LNHNV, YYDKDF (reference sequence). The CDR3 is CATSRERVTEAFF. Written as DNA, the CDR3 is TGTGCCACCAGCAGAGAGAGGGTAACTGAAGCTTTCTTT.

About this clone itself: Other nucleotide sequences in the sample specify the same CDR3. The rearrangement uses TRBV20-1 and TRBJ1-4; D not certain. The CDR3 length is 11 residues. The germline gives CDR1 DFQATT, CDR2 SNEGSKA (reference sequence). V lost 6 bases, J lost 5 bases, and 7 bases lay in between. CDR3 coding DNA: TGCAGTGCAGGGTTCAATGAAAAACTGTTTTTT. Translating gives CSAGFNEKLFF.